This T cell receptor beta chain was recorded in a study of cytomegalovirus exposure and HLA in healthy donors. Overall study context: The 500 to 750 first-cohort repertoires and the approximately 110 validation repertoires shared the same platform, a later analysis reported.

The data were produced by immunoSEQ multiplex PCR, yet TCRdb's version contains in-frame clones alone and is incomplete. The sample carries 150,000 to 200,000 clones, just under 90% recorded once. Trimming cost V 1 base and J 6 bases, with 12 bases left between them. This CDR3 spans 14 amino acids. Germline lookup yields CDR1 SGHAT and CDR2 FQNNGV. This clonotype was obtained from a woman between 18 and 29 years old in good health and CMV-seropositive. The sequencing input was PBMCs. The chain has TRBV11-2 and TRBJ1-2, with D maybe TRBD1 (5 bases). The CDR3 sequence is CASSLVTGLDGYTF. The CDR3 nucleotides are TGTGCCAGCAGCTTAGTTACAGGCTTGGATGGCTACACCTTC.